The sequence of this T cell receptor beta chain was determined in a study of T cell repertoires in ileal Crohn's disease. The time point: neoterminal ileum biopsy at postoperative endoscopy, about 6 months after surgery. Repertoires were generated with immunoSEQ multiplex PCR, while TCRdb's copy carries only in-frame clones and drops some. The sample includes some 9,400 clones, roughly 75% of them seen just once. Germline values: CDR1 MRHNA, CDR2 SNTAGT. The CDR3 has 15 amino acids. Trimming at V came to 2 bases and at J to 3 bases, leaving 1 base not matched to a gene. This clonotype originated in an adult with Crohn's disease. The material sequenced was ileal tissue. This rearrangement joins TRBV6-4 to TRBJ2-3; 11 bases agree with TRBD1. DNA of the CDR3: TGTGCCAGCAGTGACGGGACAGGGGGGACAGATACGCAGTATTTT. Its protein product is CASSDGTGGTDTQYF.